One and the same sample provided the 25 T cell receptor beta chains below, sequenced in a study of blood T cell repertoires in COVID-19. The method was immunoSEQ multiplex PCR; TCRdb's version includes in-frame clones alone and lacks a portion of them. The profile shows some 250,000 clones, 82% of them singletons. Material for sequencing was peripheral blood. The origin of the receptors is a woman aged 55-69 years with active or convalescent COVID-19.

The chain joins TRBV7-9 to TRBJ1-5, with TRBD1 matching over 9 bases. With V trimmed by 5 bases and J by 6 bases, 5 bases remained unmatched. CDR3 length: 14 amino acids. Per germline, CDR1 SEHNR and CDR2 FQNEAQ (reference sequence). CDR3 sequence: CASSAGTGRQPQHF. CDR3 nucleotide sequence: TGTGCCAGCAGCGCAGGGACAGGGCGTCAGCCCCAGCATTTT. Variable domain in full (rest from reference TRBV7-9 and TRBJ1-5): DTGVSQNPRHKITKRGQNVTFRCDPISEHNRLYWYRQTLGQGPEFLTYFQNEAQLEKSRLLSDRFSAERPKGSFSTLEIQRTEQGDSAMYLCASSAGTGRQPQHFGDGTRLSIL.

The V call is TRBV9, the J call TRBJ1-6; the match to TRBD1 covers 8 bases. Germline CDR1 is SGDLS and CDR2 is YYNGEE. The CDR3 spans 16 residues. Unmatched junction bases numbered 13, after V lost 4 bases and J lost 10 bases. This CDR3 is CASSPNLRTGQSPLHF. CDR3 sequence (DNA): TGTGCCAGCAGCCCAAACCTGAGGACAGGGCAGTCACCCCTCCACTTT.

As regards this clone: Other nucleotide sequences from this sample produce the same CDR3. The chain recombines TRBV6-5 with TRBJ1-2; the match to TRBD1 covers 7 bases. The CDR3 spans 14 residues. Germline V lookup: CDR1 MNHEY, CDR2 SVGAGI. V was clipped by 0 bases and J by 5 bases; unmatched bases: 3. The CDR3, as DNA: TGTGCCAGCAGTTACTCGACAGGGTATTATGGCTACACCTTC. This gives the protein CASSYSTGYYGYTF.

The CDR3 loop is CASNVPGQGKTEAFF. In DNA, the CDR3 is TGTGCCAGCAACGTCCCGGGACAGGGTAAGACTGAAGCTTTCTTT. The V call is TRBV3-1 (or the pseudogene TRBV3-2), the J call TRBJ1-1; TRBD1 agrees at 9 bases. V trimming: 7 bases; J trimming: 5 bases; junction bases outside the gene matches: 11. The germline CDR1 and CDR2 sequences are LGHDT and YNNKEL (reference sequence). CDR3 size: 15 residues.

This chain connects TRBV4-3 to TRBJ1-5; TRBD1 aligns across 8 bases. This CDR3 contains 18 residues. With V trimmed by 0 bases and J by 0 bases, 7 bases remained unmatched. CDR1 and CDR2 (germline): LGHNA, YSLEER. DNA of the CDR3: TGCGCCAGCAGCCAAGATCTCGGACAGGGCTATAGCAATCAGCCCCAGCATTTT. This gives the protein CASSQDLGQGYSNQPQHF.

CDR3 nucleotides: TGTGCCAGCTCACGTGAGGGGGCCTACGAGCAGTACTTC. Its protein is CASSREGAYEQYF. V and J are TRBV18 and TRBJ2-7, with TRBD1 as a possible D gene (6 bases). With 4 bases removed from V and 2 bases from J, the gap between germline ends came to 9 bases. Per germline, CDR1 KGHSH and CDR2 LQKENI. The CDR3 loop spans 13 amino acids.

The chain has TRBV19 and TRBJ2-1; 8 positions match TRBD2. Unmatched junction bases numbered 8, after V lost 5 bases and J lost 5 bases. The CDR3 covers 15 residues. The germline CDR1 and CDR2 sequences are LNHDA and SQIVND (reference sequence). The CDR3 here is CASSFSRGVNNEQFF. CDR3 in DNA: TGTGCCAGTAGTTTCTCGCGGGGGGTCAACAATGAGCAGTTCTTC.

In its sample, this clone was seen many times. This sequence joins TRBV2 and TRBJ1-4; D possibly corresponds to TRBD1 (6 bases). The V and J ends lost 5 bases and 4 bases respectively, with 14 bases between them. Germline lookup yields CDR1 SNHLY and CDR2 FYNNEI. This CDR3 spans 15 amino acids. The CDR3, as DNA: TGTGCCAGCAGTAGGGGGGGACAAATTAATGAAAAACTGTTTTTT. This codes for CASSRGGQINEKLFF.

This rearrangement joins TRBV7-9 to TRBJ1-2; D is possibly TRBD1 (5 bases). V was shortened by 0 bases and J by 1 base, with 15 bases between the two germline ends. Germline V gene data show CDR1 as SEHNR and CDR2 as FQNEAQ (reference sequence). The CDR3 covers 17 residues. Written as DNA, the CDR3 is TGTGCCAGCAGCTTAGCTGGAGATGGCAGGGTTAACTATGGCTACACCTTC. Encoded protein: CASSLAGDGRVNYGYTF.

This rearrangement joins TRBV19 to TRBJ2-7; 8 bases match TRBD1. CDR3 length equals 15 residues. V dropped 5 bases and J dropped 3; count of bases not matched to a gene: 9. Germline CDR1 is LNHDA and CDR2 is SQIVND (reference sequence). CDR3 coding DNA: TGTGCCAGTAGTCCCGGAACCGGGACAGGCTACGAGCAGTACTTC. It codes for CASSPGTGTGYEQYF.

The CDR3 reads CASSLDSGTDTQYF. CDR3 DNA sequence: TGTGCCAGCAGCTTAGATTCAGGCACAGATACGCAGTATTTT. The chain is built from TRBV7-2 and TRBJ2-3; no definite D call. The germline gives CDR1 SGHTA, CDR2 FQGNSA. Trimming cost V 1 base and J 1 base, with 6 bases left between them. The CDR3 contains 14 residues.

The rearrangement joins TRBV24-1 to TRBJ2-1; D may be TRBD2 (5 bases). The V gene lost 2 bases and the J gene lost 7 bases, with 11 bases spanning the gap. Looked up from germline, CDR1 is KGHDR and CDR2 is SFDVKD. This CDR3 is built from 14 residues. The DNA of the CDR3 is TGTGCCACCAGTGATTCCCGGACTGGTAATGAGCAGTTCTTC. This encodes CATSDSRTGNEQFF.

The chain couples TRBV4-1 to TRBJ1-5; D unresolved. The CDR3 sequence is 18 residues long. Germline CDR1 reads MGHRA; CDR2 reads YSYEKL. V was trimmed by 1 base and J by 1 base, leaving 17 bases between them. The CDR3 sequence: CASSQAFPGRGSNQPQHF. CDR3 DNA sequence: TGCGCCAGCAGCCAAGCCTTTCCAGGACGGGGAAGCAATCAGCCCCAGCATTTT.

As DNA, the CDR3 is TGCGCCAGCAGCCAAGAGGCGGGGGTAGGGACCGGGGAGCTGTTTTTT. Protein sequence: CASSQEAGVGTGELFF. The rearrangement links TRBV4-1 to TRBJ2-2; 7 bases are shared with TRBD2. Germline V gene data show CDR1 as MGHRA and CDR2 as YSYEKL. The junction had 6 bases not matched to a gene; V was cut back by 0 bases and J by 5 bases. This CDR3 region has 16 residues.

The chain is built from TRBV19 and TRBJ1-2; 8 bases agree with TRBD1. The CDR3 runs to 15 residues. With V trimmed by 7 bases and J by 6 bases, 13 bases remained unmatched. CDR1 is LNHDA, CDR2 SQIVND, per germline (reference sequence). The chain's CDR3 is CASIDPGTGSHGYTF. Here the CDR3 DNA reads TGTGCCAGTATAGACCCCGGGACAGGCTCTCATGGCTACACCTTC.

In DNA form, the CDR3 reads TGTGCCAGCGGGCCAGGAAGCACAGATACGCAGTATTTT. As protein: CASGPGSTDTQYF. The chain joins TRBV7-8 to TRBJ2-3; D is unclear. The length of the CDR3 is 13 residues. CDR1 SGHVS and CDR2 FQNEAQ come from the germline V gene. Between the trimmed V and J ends, which lost 8 bases and 0 bases, there was a span of 9 bases. The variable domain in full, completed from reference TRBV7-8 and TRBJ2-3, reads GAGVSQSPRYKVAKRGQDVALRCDPISGHVSLFWYQQALGQGPEFLTYFQNEAQLDKSGLPSDRFFAERPEGSVSTLKIQRTQQEDSAVYLCASGPGSTDTQYFGPGTRLTVL.

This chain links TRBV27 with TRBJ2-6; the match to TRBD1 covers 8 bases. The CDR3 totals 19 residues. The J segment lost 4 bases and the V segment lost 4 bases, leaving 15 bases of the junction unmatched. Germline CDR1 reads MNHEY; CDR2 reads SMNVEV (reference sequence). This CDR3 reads CASSSRTDRVPPGANVLTF. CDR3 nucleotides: TGTGCCAGCAGTTCGCGGACGGACAGGGTGCCACCCGGGGCCAACGTCCTGACTTTC.

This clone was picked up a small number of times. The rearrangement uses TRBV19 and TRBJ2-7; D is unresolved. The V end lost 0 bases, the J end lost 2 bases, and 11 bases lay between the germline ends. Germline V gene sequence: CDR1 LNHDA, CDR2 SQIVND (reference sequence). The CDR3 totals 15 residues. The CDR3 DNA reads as TGTGCCAGTAGTATAGATGGCGGCGGAACCTACGAGCAGTACTTC. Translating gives CASSIDGGGTYEQYF.

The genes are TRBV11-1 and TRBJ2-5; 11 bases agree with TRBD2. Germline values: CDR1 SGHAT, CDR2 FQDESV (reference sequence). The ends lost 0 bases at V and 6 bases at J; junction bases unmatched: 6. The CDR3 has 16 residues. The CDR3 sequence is CASSLASGGAAQTQYF. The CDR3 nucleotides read TGTGCCAGCAGCTTAGCTAGCGGGGGGGCCGCCCAGACCCAGTACTTC.

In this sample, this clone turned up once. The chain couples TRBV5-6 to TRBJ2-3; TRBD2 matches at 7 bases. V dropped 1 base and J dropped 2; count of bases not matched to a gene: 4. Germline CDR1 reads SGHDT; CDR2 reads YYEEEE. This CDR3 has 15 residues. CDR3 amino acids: CASSLYLADTDTQYF. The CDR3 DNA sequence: TGTGCCAGCAGCTTGTATCTAGCGGACACAGATACGCAGTATTTT.

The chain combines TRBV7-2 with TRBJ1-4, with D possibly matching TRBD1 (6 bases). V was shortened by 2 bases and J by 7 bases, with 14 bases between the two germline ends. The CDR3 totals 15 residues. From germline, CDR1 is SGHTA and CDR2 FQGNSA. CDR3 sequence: CASSLLRGAREKLFF. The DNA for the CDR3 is TGTGCCAGCAGCTTACTTCGGGGGGCTCGTGAAAAACTGTTTTTT.

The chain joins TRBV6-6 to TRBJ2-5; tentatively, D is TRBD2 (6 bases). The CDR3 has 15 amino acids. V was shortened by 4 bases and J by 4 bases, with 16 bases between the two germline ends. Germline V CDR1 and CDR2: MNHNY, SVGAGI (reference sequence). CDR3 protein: CASSSPGTGGETQYF. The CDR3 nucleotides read TGTGCCAGCAGTTCCCCCGGGACTGGCGGAGAGACCCAGTACTTC.

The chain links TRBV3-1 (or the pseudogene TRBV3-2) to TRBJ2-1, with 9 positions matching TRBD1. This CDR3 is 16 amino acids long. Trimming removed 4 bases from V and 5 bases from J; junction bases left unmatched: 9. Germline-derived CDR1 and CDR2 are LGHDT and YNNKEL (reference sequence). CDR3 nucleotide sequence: TGTGCCAGCAGCCGCCGGGGACAGGGTGACCACAATGAGCAGTTCTTC. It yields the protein CASSRRGQGDHNEQFF.

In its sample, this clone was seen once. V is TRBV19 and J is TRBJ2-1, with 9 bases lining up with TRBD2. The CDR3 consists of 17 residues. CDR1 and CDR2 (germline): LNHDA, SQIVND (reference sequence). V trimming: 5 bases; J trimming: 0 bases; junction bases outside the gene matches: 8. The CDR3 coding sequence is TGTGCCAGTAGTCCGCGGGGGGGCTCGAGCTCCTACAATGAGCAGTTCTTC. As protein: CASSPRGGSSSYNEQFF. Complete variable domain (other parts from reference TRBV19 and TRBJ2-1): DGGITQSPKYLFRKEGQNVTLSCEQNLNHDAMYWYRQDPGQGLRLIYYSQIVNDFQKGDIAEGYSVSREKKESFPLTVTSAQKNPTAFYLCASSPRGGSSSYNEQFFGPGTRLTVL.

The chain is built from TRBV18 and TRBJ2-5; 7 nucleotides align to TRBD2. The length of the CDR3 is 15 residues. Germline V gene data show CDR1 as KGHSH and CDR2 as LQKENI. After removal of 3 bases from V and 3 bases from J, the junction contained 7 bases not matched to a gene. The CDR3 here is CASSPQTSHKETQYF. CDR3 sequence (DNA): TGTGCCAGCTCACCCCAGACTAGCCACAAAGAGACCCAGTACTTC.